This T cell receptor (beta chain) was sequenced for a study of response to subunit inactivated influenza vaccine. TCRdb recomputed calls from the RT-PCR reads with MiXCR, one row per CDR3 protein. The sample carries roughly 700,000 distinct CDR3 sequences, around 13% recorded once. Regarding this clonotype: What it binds is unknown.

General study results and limits: That few new T cells are recruited by each seasonal influenza vaccination was the authors' suggestion.

CDR1 and CDR2 (germline): LGHNA, YSLEER. The junction had 9 bases not matched to a gene; V was cut back by 4 bases and J by 7 bases. This CDR3 has 15 amino acids. The chain has TRBV4-3 and TRBJ2-1; 8 bases agree with TRBD2. The TCR sequence derives from a man aged 45-60 years who received an inactivated influenza vaccine. Sequencing used PBMCs from blood, obtained less than 15 days before vaccination. In nucleotides, the CDR3 is TGCGCCAGCAGCCTCACTAGCGGCCCCCAGAATGAGCAGTTCTTC. Translating gives CASSLTSGPQNEQFF.